A single sample gave rise to the 30 T cell receptor beta chains below, sequenced in a study of blood T cell repertoires in COVID-19. Produced via immunoSEQ multiplex PCR; TCRdb's table is partial and in-frame only. The sample holds a few hundred thousand clones, about 90% seen once. Sequenced sample: peripheral blood. The receptors were sampled from a man aged 35 to 55 with active or convalescent COVID-19.

A single count supports this clone. The chain links TRBV2 to TRBJ1-2; D is perhaps TRBD1 (5 bases). Trimming shortened V by 8 bases and J by 6 bases, and 19 bases separated the two germline ends. The germline gives CDR1 SNHLY, CDR2 FYNNEI. This CDR3 contains 14 residues. The CDR3 reads CASPQPQVGDGYTF. CDR3 nucleotides: TGTGCCAGCCCCCAACCCCAAGTAGGGGATGGCTACACCTTC. The complete variable domain, with remaining parts taken from reference TRBV2 and TRBJ1-2, reads EPEVTQTPSHQVTQMGQEVILRCVPISNHLYFYWYRQILGQKVEFLVSFYNNEISEKSEIFDDQFSVERPDGSNFTLKIRSTKLEDSAMYFCASPQPQVGDGYTFGSGTRLTVV.

V and J are TRBV7-9 and TRBJ1-2, with 7 positions matching TRBD1. Trimming cost V 5 bases and J 7 bases; bases outside gene matches: 4. The CDR3 length is 12 residues. Germline V lookup: CDR1 SEHNR, CDR2 FQNEAQ (reference sequence). In nucleotides, the CDR3 is TGTGCCAGCAGCCCAGACAGGGTTGGCTACACCTTC. It specifies CASSPDRVGYTF.

This clone was detected a few times. The CDR3: CASSIGPGSSGNTIYF. The CDR3 DNA is TGTGCCAGTAGTATCGGACCGGGGAGCTCTGGAAACACCATATATTTT. The rearrangement links TRBV19 to TRBJ1-3; the D is unclear. The CDR3 totals 16 residues. Germline V CDR1 and CDR2: LNHDA, SQIVND (reference sequence). Trimming took 3 bases from V and 0 from J, leaving 12 bases between them.

The chain combines TRBV12-3 or TRBV12-4 with TRBJ2-7; D not resolved. The CDR3 has 12 amino acids. The germline V and J ends were trimmed by 5 bases and 3 bases, with 8 bases remaining between them. CDR3 sequence: CASSLVLYEQYF. CDR3 DNA: TGTGCCAGCAGTCTAGTCCTCTACGAGCAGTACTTC.

The chain carries TRBV25-1 and TRBJ2-3; D may be TRBD2 (7 bases). Germline CDR1 MGHDK, CDR2 SYGVNS. Trimming removed 1 base at V and 0 bases at J, with 14 bases between. The CDR3 is 17 residues long. The CDR3 loop reads CASSELGGPPSTDTQYF. The CDR3 DNA sequence: TGTGCCAGCAGTGAATTGGGGGGGCCCCCTAGCACAGATACGCAGTATTTT.

J is TRBJ1-3 and V is TRBV4-1; D is perhaps TRBD1 (6 bases). V was clipped by 0 bases and J by 4 bases, with 16 bases between them. The CDR3 spans 17 residues. Germline V gives CDR1 MGHRA, CDR2 YSYEKL. The DNA for the CDR3 is TGCGCCAGCAGCCAAGAGGGGGCCGTCACGGGGGGAAACACCATATATTTT. This translates into CASSQEGAVTGGNTIYF.

This clone came up a few times. J is TRBJ2-1 and V is TRBV28; TRBD2 aligns across 14 bases. V shed 6 bases, J shed 2 bases, and the junction held 15 bases outside the gene matches. Germline V gene lookup returns CDR1 MDHEN and CDR2 SYDVKM. The CDR3 extends over 20 amino acids. The CDR3 DNA sequence: TGTGCCAGCAGGATGAAGGATATCGGACTAGCGGGGGGACCCTACAATGAGCAGTTCTTC. This gives the protein CASRMKDIGLAGGPYNEQFF.

The chain carries TRBV7-8 and TRBJ2-1; 7 nucleotides match TRBD2. With 5 bases clipped from V and 4 bases from J, the junction kept 5 bases outside the gene matches. From germline, CDR1 is SGHVS and CDR2 FQNEAQ. This CDR3 contains 14 residues. The CDR3 region has the DNA TGTGCCAGCAGCGCGCTAGCGGCGTACAATGAGCAGTTCTTC. This sequence encodes CASSALAAYNEQFF. Full variable domain (remainder filled in from reference TRBV7-8 and TRBJ2-1): GAGVSQSPRYKVAKRGQDVALRCDPISGHVSLFWYQQALGQGPEFLTYFQNEAQLDKSGLPSDRFFAERPEGSVSTLKIQRTQQEDSAVYLCASSALAAYNEQFFGPGTRLTVL.

Written as DNA, the CDR3 is TGTGCCAGCAGGCTGGGACTGAACCGCAATCAGCCCCAGCATTTT. It specifies CASRLGLNRNQPQHF. J is TRBJ1-5 and V is TRBV28; D is perhaps TRBD1 (5 bases). Germline V lookup: CDR1 MDHEN, CDR2 SYDVKM. This CDR3 has 15 residues. The V and J ends lost 6 bases and 2 bases respectively, with 14 bases between them.

This clone appeared a few times. This chain joins TRBV19 and TRBJ1-5, with D possibly being TRBD1 (6 bases). This CDR3 comprises 19 residues. Trimming shortened V by 2 bases and J by 4 bases, and 24 bases separated the two germline ends. Germline CDR1 reads LNHDA; CDR2 reads SQIVND (reference sequence). The CDR3 nucleotides read TGTGCCAGTAGTATACCGCCCAGACAGGCCGTTGCTTTAAATCAGCCCCAGCATTTT. Translation gives CASSIPPRQAVALNQPQHF.

This clone appeared once. This chain connects TRBV19 to TRBJ1-1, with 8 positions matching TRBD1. Germline V lookup: CDR1 LNHDA, CDR2 SQIVND (reference sequence). The V gene end was trimmed by 3 bases and the J gene end by 10 bases; junction bases not matched to a gene: 1. The CDR3 runs 11 residues. CDR3 sequence reads: CASSIGTGAFF. CDR3 DNA sequence: TGTGCCAGTAGTATTGGGACAGGAGCTTTCTTT.

This clone was counted once. The chain couples TRBV9 to TRBJ1-2; TRBD1 matches at 8 bases. CDR3 size: 15 residues. V dropped 4 bases and J dropped 3; count of bases not matched to a gene: 8. CDR1 is SGDLS, CDR2 YYNGEE, per germline. The CDR3 DNA reads TGTGCCAGCAGCATCGCCAGGGGGCGAGACTATGGCTACACCTTC. This translates into CASSIARGRDYGYTF.

The chain couples TRBV6-5 to TRBJ2-1; 12 bases match TRBD2. The ends lost 3 bases at V and 5 bases at J; junction bases unmatched: 5. The germline V gene encodes CDR1 MNHEY and CDR2 SVGAGI. The length of the CDR3 is 16 residues. CDR3 sequence: CASSYSTSGSNNEQFF. CDR3 coding DNA: TGTGCCAGCAGTTATTCGACTAGCGGGAGTAACAATGAGCAGTTCTTC.

The rearrangement joins TRBV19 to TRBJ1-5; 9 bases align to TRBD1. The CDR3 runs to 15 residues. V shed 5 bases, J shed 5 bases, and the junction held 7 bases outside the gene matches. Looked up from germline, CDR1 is LNHDA and CDR2 is SQIVND (reference sequence). The CDR3 reads CASSVMTGGYQPQHF. The CDR3 DNA follows: TGTGCCAGTAGTGTTATGACAGGGGGTTATCAGCCCCAGCATTTT.

The chain is built from TRBV4-2 and TRBJ2-7, with 8 nucleotides matching TRBD2. The CDR3 is 16 amino acids. Germline CDR1 is LGHNA and CDR2 is YNFKEQ. V was pared by 4 bases and J by 0 bases, with 8 bases of the junction left unmatched. CDR3 nucleotides: TGTGCCAGCAGCCTACTAGCGGCGCCGAGCTCCTACGAGCAGTACTTC. Translating it yields CASSLLAAPSSYEQYF.

The chain couples TRBV19 to TRBJ1-6, with TRBD1 matching 8 bases. With V trimmed by 5 bases and J by 7 bases, 4 bases remained unmatched. The CDR3 is made up of 14 amino acids. The germline gives CDR1 LNHDA, CDR2 SQIVND (reference sequence). CDR3 in DNA: TGTGCCAGTAGTTGGACAGGGTGGAATTCACCCCTCCACTTT. The encoded protein is CASSWTGWNSPLHF.

This rearrangement joins TRBV4-1 to TRBJ1-2; D remains unclear. CDR3 length equals 14 residues. The V end lost 2 bases, the J end lost 3 bases, and 10 bases lay between the germline ends. Germline-derived CDR1 and CDR2 are MGHRA and YSYEKL. CDR3 coding DNA: TGCGCCAGCAGCCAAACCGAACGGGACTATGGCTACACCTTC. It specifies CASSQTERDYGYTF.

The V call is TRBV5-1, the J call TRBJ1-2, with D tentatively TRBD1 (5 bases). This CDR3 comprises 13 residues. Germline CDR1 and CDR2: SGHRS and YFSETQ. The V end was cut by 4 bases, the J end by 2 bases, with 9 bases between. In DNA, the CDR3 is TGCGCCAGCAGCGAGACAGAAAACTATGGCTACACCTTC. Its protein product is CASSETENYGYTF. The full variable domain, its missing parts supplied by reference TRBV5-1 and TRBJ1-2, is KAGVTQTPRYLIKTRGQQVTLSCSPISGHRSVSWYQQTPGQGLQFLFEYFSETQRNKGNFPGRFSGRQFSNSRSEMNVSTLELGDSALYLCASSETENYGYTFGSGTRLTVV.

This rearrangement joins TRBV7-8 to TRBJ1-5, with D maybe TRBD1 (5 bases). The V gene's germline CDR1 is SGHVS and CDR2 FQNEAQ. The CDR3 loop spans 15 amino acids. V gave up 0 bases and J gave up 7 bases, with 13 bases separating them. For the CDR3, the DNA is TGTGCCAGCAGCTTAGCAGGGGTGAGAAGGCAGCCCCAGCATTTT. Amino acid sequence: CASSLAGVRRQPQHF.

The gene calls are TRBV24-1 and TRBJ1-5, with 7 bases matching TRBD1. V gave up 6 bases and J gave up 3 bases; unmatched junction bases: 4. CDR1 and CDR2 from the germline V gene are KGHDR and SFDVKD. The CDR3 loop spans 14 amino acids. DNA of the CDR3: TGTGCCACCAGTTCGGGACAGATCAATCAGCCCCAGCATTTT. The encoded protein is CATSSGQINQPQHF.

V gene TRBV4-1 combines with J gene TRBJ1-4; D call uncertain. Per germline, CDR1 MGHRA and CDR2 YSYEKL. The CDR3 is made up of 15 amino acids. The germline V and J ends were trimmed by 0 bases and 3 bases, with 8 bases remaining between them. The CDR3 is CASSQDGTSNEKLFF. The DNA of the CDR3 is TGCGCCAGCAGCCAAGATGGCACCTCTAATGAAAAACTGTTTTTT.

V and J are TRBV28 and TRBJ2-3; 8 positions agree with TRBD2. The V and J ends lost 1 base and 9 bases, in that order; junction bases with no gene match: 6. Per the germline V gene, CDR1 is MDHEN and CDR2 is SYDVKM. CDR3 size: 14 residues. CDR3 region: CASSLSGTRYTQYF. CDR3 sequence (DNA): TGTGCCAGCAGTTTATCTGGGACTAGGTACACGCAGTATTTT.

The CDR3 DNA is TGTGCCAGCTCACCAGCAGGGCCCTACAATGAGCAGTTCTTC. Its translation is CASSPAGPYNEQFF. This chain joins TRBV18 and TRBJ2-1; tentative D call: TRBD1 (5 bases). Germline loops: CDR1 KGHSH, CDR2 LQKENI. The CDR3 length is 14 residues. V dropped 2 bases and J dropped 2 bases, with 7 bases sitting between them. Drawing the rest from reference TRBV18 and TRBJ2-1, the complete variable domain is NAGVMQNPRHLVRRRGQEARLRCSPMKGHSHVYWYRQLPEEGLKFMVYLQKENIIDESGMPKERFSAEFPKEGPSILRIQQVVRGDSAAYFCASSPAGPYNEQFFGPGTRLTVL.

This rearrangement joins TRBV5-1 to TRBJ2-1; 7 nucleotides align to TRBD1. The germline V gene encodes CDR1 SGHRS and CDR2 YFSETQ. J was trimmed by 9 bases and V by 0 bases; bases with no gene match: 6. The CDR3 runs 14 residues. CDR3 loop: CASSLATGTSEQFF. CDR3 coding DNA: TGCGCCAGCAGCTTGGCGACAGGGACCTCTGAGCAGTTCTTC. The variable domain in full, completed from reference TRBV5-1 and TRBJ2-1, reads KAGVTQTPRYLIKTRGQQVTLSCSPISGHRSVSWYQQTPGQGLQFLFEYFSETQRNKGNFPGRFSGRQFSNSRSEMNVSTLELGDSALYLCASSLATGTSEQFFGPGTRLTVL.

This clone was found once. The chain employs TRBV9 and TRBJ1-3; D is undetermined. Germline V gene lookup returns CDR1 SGDLS and CDR2 YYNGEE. CDR3 size: 16 residues. Trimming pared 2 bases from V and 0 bases from J, leaving 12 bases between. CDR3 sequence: CASSVQTHTSGNTIYF. For the CDR3, the DNA is TGTGCCAGCAGCGTCCAAACTCATACCTCTGGAAACACCATATATTTT. The variable domain in full, with the rest retrieved from reference TRBV9 and TRBJ1-3, is DSGVTQTPKHLITATGQRVTLRCSPRSGDLSVYWYQQSLDQGLQFLIQYYNGEERAKGNILERFSAQQFPDLHSELNLSSLELGDSALYFCASSVQTHTSGNTIYFGEGSWLTVV.

This clone was counted between two and nine times. This sequence joins TRBV6-2 or TRBV6-3 and TRBJ1-2, with 7 bases matching TRBD1. Losses at the gene ends were 6 bases for V and 6 bases for J; bases not matched to a gene: 10. Germline V lookup: CDR1 MNHEY, CDR2 SVGEGT. The CDR3 runs to 14 residues. In DNA, the CDR3 is TGTGCCAGCAGCGAGAGGGGGCGCCTGGATGGCTACACCTTC. It codes for CASSERGRLDGYTF.

V usage is TRBV10-3 and J usage is TRBJ2-1, with TRBD2 matching over 10 bases. The germline V gene encodes CDR1 ENHRY and CDR2 SYGVKD. With V trimmed by 4 bases and J by 9 bases, 3 bases remained unmatched. This CDR3 spans 13 amino acids. The CDR3 bases are TGTGCCATCAGTGTGTCTAGCGGGAGTGAGCAGTTCTTC. This sequence encodes CAISVSSGSEQFF.

The V and J genes are TRBV25-1 and TRBJ2-7; 9 nucleotides align to TRBD1. This CDR3 is built from 15 residues. V was clipped by 2 bases and J by 2 bases; unmatched bases: 4. The germline gives CDR1 MGHDK, CDR2 SYGVNS. CDR3 loop: CASSERGQGTYEQYF. In nucleotides, the CDR3 is TGTGCCAGCAGTGAACGGGGACAGGGCACCTACGAGCAGTACTTC.

This sequence joins TRBV2 and TRBJ1-3, with D tentatively TRBD1 (5 bases). The germline V gene has CDR1 SNHLY and CDR2 FYNNEI. Trimming removed 4 bases at V and 1 base at J, with 8 bases between. This CDR3 comprises 14 residues. CDR3 in amino acids: CASSAGFSGNTIYF. The CDR3 DNA sequence: TGTGCCAGCAGTGCAGGGTTTTCTGGAAACACCATATATTTT.

The V gene is TRBV5-1, the J gene TRBJ2-7; a weak D match, TRBD1 (6 bases). Germline CDR1 is SGHRS and CDR2 is YFSETQ. The CDR3 loop spans 15 amino acids. Trimming cost V 4 bases and J 2 bases, with 16 bases left between them. Here the CDR3 DNA reads TGCGCCAGCAGCCAAACCACGGACAGTACCTACGAGCAGTACTTC. As protein: CASSQTTDSTYEQYF.